This TCR beta chain was observed in a study of blood T cell repertoires in COVID-19. Original data processing: Amplification from reference gene primers served as the basis for estimated nucleated cell counts. Profiling relied on immunoSEQ multiplex PCR, and the TCRdb table lists in-frame clones only, not all of them. V and J calls and clone size are given by that table; D and trimming were obtained from the DNA. Of about 220,000 clones in the sample, 82% were seen once. The trim removed 1 base at V and 5 bases at J, leaving 8 bases unmatched. From germline, CDR1 is SGHTA and CDR2 FQGNSA. The CDR3 has 15 residues.

Sequencing used PBMCs or T cells enriched from blood (not recorded which). V is TRBV7-2 and J is TRBJ2-7, with 7 bases fitting TRBD1. This receptor was obtained from a woman aged 55 to 70 who had recovered from COVID-19. CDR3 residues: CASSLETGIFDEQYF. The CDR3 coding sequence is TGTGCCAGCAGCTTAGAGACAGGGATCTTTGACGAGCAGTACTTC.